This note documents a single T cell receptor beta chain sequence. The antigen is not known. The cells of the mixed lymphocyte reaction underwent a roughly 6-day coculture at 37°C. This specimen comes from a study of siplizumab effects on memory and regulatory T cells. Findings and limits, study-wide: Apparently more diverse than memory cells, naive T cells also seemed major alloresponse contributors. Of the alloreactive clones, only a minor fraction mapped to unstimulated subsets.

Data came from immunoSEQ multiplex PCR; TCRdb stores just in-frame clones and leaves some out. The profile covers roughly 3,100 clones, with about 60% appearing a single time and roughly 41% taken by the ten largest. Trimming took 4 bases from V and 6 from J, leaving 16 bases between them. This CDR3 contains 14 residues. The germline V gene encodes CDR1 MGHDK and CDR2 SYGVNS. Sequenced material: CFSE-low (dividing) CD8+ T cells sorted from an allogeneic mixed lymphocyte reaction. The sequence derives from a human donor in good health; the cells came from an allogeneic mixed lymphocyte reaction. Some clones in this sample may be carry-over from other donors' samples. The chain employs TRBV25-1 and TRBJ2-7; TRBD1 is a possible D gene (6 bases). CDR3 sequence reads: CASSAPGVWSEQYF. The CDR3 DNA is TGTGCCAGCAGTGCCCCAGGGGTATGGAGCGAGCAGTACTTC.